This entry concerns a single TCR beta chain. The data belong to a study of human T cells and chemical hapten exposure. Regarding time point: patch test 1, 2 weeks after DPC sensitization. Stated treatment: therapeutic diphenylcyclopropenone sensitization with weekly scalp DPC. Each CDR3 protein gets one entry after TCRdb re-called the RACE reads with MiXCR. The sample lists approximately 340,000 distinct CDR3 sequences, about 7% occurring once. The source was whole blood, collected in connection with sensitization to the hapten diphenylcyclopropenone (DPC). This TCR was recovered from a woman aged 18-29 years with alopecia areata. Some clones in this sample may be carry-over from other donors' samples.

This CDR3 is CASSLTALNTEAFF. The CDR3 bases are TGTGCCAGCAGCCTGACAGCCCTGAACACTGAAGCTTTCTTT. The J gene is TRBJ1-1, the V gene TRBV7-2; weak D call: TRBD1 (5 bases). Germline values: CDR1 SGHTA, CDR2 FQGNSA. The CDR3 runs 14 residues. Trimming removed 5 bases from V and 0 bases from J, with 10 bases in between. The full variable domain, rest sourced from reference TRBV7-2 and TRBJ1-1, is GAGVSQSPSNKVTEKGKDVELRCDPISGHTALYWYRQSLGQGLEFLIYFQGNSAPDKSGLPSDRFSAERTGGSVSTLTIQRTQQEDSAVYLCASSLTALNTEAFFGQGTRLTVV.